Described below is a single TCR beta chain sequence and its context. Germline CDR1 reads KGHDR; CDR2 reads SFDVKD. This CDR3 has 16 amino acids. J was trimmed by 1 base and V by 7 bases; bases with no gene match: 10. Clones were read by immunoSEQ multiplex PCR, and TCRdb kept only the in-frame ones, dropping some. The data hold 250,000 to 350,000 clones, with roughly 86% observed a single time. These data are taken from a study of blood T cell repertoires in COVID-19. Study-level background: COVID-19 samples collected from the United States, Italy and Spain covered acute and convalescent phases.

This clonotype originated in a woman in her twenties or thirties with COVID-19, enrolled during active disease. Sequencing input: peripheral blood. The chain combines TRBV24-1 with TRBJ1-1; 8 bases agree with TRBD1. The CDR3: CATRRIQGGPNTEAFF. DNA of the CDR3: TGTGCCACCAGGAGAATACAGGGGGGGCCGAACACTGAAGCTTTCTTT.